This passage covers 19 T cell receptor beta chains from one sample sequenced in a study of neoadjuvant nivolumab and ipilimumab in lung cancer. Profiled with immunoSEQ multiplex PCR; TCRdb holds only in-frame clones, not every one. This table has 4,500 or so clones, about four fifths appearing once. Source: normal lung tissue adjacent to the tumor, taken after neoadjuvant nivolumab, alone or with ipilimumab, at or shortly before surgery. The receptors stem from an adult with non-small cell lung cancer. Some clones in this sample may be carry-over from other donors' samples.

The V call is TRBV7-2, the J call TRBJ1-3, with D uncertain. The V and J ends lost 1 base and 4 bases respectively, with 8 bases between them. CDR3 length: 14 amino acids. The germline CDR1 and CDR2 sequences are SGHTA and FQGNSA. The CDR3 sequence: CASSLGPGGNTIYF. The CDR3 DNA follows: TGTGCCAGCAGCTTAGGGCCGGGCGGAAACACCATATATTTT.

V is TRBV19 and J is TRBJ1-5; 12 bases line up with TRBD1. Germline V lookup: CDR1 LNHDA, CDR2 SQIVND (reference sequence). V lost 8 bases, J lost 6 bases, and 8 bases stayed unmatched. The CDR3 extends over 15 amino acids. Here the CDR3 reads CASARGTGGTQPQHF. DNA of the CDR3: TGTGCCAGTGCTCGGGGGACAGGGGGCACTCAGCCCCAGCATTTT.

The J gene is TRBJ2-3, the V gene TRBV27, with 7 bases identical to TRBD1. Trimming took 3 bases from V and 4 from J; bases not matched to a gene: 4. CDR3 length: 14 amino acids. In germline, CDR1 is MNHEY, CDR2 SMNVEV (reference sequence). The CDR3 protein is CASSFLGGADTQYF. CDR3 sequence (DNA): TGTGCCAGCAGTTTTTTAGGGGGCGCAGATACGCAGTATTTT.

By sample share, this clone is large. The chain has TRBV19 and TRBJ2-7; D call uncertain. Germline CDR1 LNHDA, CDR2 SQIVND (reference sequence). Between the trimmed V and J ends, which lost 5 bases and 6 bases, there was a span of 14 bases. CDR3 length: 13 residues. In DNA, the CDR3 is TGTGCCAGTAGTTTTGGGCCGGGCGTCGAGCAGTACTTC. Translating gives CASSFGPGVEQYF.

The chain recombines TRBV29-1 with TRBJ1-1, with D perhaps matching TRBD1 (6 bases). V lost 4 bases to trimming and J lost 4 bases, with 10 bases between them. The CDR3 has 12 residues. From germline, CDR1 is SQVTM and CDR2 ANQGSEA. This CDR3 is CSVVQGGTEAFF. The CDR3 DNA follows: TGCAGCGTTGTACAGGGAGGCACTGAAGCTTTCTTT.

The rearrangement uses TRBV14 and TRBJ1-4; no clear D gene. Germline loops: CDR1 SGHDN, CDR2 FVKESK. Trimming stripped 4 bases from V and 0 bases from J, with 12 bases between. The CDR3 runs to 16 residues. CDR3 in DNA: TGTGCCAGCAGCCTAGGCCGGGAGTCAACTAATGAAAAACTGTTTTTT. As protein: CASSLGRESTNEKLFF.

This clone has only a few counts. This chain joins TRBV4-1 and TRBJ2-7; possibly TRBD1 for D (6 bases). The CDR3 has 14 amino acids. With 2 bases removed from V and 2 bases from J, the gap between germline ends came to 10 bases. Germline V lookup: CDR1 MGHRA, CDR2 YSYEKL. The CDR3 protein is CASSQSTGTYEQYF. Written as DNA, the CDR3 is TGCGCCAGCAGCCAAAGTACAGGGACCTACGAGCAGTACTTC.

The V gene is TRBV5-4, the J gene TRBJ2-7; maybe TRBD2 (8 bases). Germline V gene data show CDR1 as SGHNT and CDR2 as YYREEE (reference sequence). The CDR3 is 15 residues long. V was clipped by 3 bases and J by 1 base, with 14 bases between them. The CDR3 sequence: CASSSGGTVSYEQYF. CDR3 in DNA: TGTGCCAGCAGCTCGGGAGGGACAGTTTCCTACGAGCAGTACTTC.

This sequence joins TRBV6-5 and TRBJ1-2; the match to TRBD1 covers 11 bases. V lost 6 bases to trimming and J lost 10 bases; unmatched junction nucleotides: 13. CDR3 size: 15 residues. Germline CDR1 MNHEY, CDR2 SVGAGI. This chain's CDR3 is CASSPGTGGFVDYTF. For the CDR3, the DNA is TGTGCCAGCAGCCCCGGGACAGGGGGTTTTGTTGACTACACCTTC.

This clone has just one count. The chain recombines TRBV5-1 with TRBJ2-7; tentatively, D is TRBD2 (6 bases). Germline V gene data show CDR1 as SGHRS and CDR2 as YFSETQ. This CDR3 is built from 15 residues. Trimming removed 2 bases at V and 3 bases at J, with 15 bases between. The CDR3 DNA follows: TGCGCCAGCAGCTTTAGGAGTGGCGGGGACTACGAGCAGTACTTC. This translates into CASSFRSGGDYEQYF.

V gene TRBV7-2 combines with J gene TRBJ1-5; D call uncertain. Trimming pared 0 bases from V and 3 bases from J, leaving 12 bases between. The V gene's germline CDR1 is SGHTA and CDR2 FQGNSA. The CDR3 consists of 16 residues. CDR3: CASSLAGGMNNQPQHF. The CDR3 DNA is TGTGCCAGCAGCTTAGCAGGCGGGATGAACAATCAGCCCCAGCATTTT.

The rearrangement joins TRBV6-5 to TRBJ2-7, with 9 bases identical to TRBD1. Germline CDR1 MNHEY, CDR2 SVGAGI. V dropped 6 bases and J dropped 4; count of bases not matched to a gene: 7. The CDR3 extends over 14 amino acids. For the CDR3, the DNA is TGTGCCAGCAGCCGGGACAGGGTAGGTTACGAGCAGTACTTC. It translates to CASSRDRVGYEQYF.

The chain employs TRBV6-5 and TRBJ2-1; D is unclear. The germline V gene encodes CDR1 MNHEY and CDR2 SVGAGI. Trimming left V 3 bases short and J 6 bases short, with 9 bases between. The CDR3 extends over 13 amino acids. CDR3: CASSYSARNEQFF. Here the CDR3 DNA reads TGTGCCAGCAGTTATTCAGCGCGCAATGAGCAGTTCTTC.

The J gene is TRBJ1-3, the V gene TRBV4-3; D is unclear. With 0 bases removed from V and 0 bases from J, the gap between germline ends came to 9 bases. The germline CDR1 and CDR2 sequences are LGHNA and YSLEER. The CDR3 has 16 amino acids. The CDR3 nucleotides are TGCGCCAGCAGCCAAGATCTCCGGGTCTCTGGAAACACCATATATTTT. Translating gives CASSQDLRVSGNTIYF.

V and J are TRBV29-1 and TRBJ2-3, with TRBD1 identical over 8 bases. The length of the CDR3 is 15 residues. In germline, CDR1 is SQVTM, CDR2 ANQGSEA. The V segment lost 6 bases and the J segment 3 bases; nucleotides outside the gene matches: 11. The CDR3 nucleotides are TGCAGCGTGGACCTCAGGGGGCAAGGGACAGATACGCAGTATTTT. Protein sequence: CSVDLRGQGTDTQYF.

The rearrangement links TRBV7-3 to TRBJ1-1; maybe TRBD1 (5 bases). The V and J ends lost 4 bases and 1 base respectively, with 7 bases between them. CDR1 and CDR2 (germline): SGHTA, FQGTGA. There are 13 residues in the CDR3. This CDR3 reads CASSSGWNTEAFF. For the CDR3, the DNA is TGTGCCAGCAGCTCAGGGTGGAACACTGAAGCTTTCTTT.

This chain's CDR3 is CASSPLGTENTGELFF. Written as DNA, the CDR3 is TGTGCCAGCAGCCCCCTCGGGACAGAGAACACCGGGGAGCTGTTTTTT. The chain links TRBV6-6 to TRBJ2-2; 7 positions agree with TRBD1. Per germline, CDR1 MNHNY and CDR2 SVGAGI (reference sequence). V was clipped by 6 bases and J by 1 base; unmatched bases: 8. The CDR3 has 16 residues.

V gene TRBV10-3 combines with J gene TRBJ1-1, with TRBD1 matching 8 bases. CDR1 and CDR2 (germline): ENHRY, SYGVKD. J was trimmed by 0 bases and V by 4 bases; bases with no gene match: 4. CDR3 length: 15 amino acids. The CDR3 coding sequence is TGTGCCATCAGTGCCCGACAGGGGATGAACACTGAAGCTTTCTTT. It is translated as CAISARQGMNTEAFF.

The CDR3, as DNA: TGTGCCAGCAGCTCTAGTTTAGGCTGGAACACTGAAGCTTTCTTT. Protein sequence: CASSSSLGWNTEAFF. V is TRBV7-9 and J is TRBJ1-1; D gene unclear. The CDR3 totals 15 residues. The V gene's germline CDR1 is SEHNR and CDR2 FQNEAQ (reference sequence). Trimming shortened V by 4 bases and J by 1 base, and 13 bases separated the two germline ends.